Sequencing of this T cell receptor (beta chain) was carried out in a study of OX40 agonist ivuxolimab in advanced cancers. This clone was counted once. The antigen remains unidentified. Notes on the study in general: At 0.1 to 3.0 mg/kg, CD4+ and CD8+ blood T cells expanded clonally by week 6. CD8+ T cells were the subset that, on average, had more expanded clones than CD4+.

Here immunoSEQ multiplex PCR was the method, and the copy in TCRdb shows in-frame clones only, minus some. Among some 54,000 clones listed, about four fifths were seen once. V was clipped by 0 bases and J by 0 bases, with 13 bases between them. The CDR3 sequence is 17 residues long. Germline CDR1 SGHRS, CDR2 YFSETQ. The receptor comes from an adult with an advanced solid tumor such as melanoma, head and neck, liver or kidney cancer. The chain couples TRBV5-1 to TRBJ2-1; a possible D gene is TRBD2 (7 bases). The specimen was CD4+ or CD8+ T cells sorted from blood, collected in a trial of the OX40 agonist ivuxolimab. The CDR3 DNA follows: TGCGCCAGCAGCTTGGAGGTGAGGGGGGGCTCCTACAATGAGCAGTTCTTC. Translating gives CASSLEVRGGSYNEQFF.